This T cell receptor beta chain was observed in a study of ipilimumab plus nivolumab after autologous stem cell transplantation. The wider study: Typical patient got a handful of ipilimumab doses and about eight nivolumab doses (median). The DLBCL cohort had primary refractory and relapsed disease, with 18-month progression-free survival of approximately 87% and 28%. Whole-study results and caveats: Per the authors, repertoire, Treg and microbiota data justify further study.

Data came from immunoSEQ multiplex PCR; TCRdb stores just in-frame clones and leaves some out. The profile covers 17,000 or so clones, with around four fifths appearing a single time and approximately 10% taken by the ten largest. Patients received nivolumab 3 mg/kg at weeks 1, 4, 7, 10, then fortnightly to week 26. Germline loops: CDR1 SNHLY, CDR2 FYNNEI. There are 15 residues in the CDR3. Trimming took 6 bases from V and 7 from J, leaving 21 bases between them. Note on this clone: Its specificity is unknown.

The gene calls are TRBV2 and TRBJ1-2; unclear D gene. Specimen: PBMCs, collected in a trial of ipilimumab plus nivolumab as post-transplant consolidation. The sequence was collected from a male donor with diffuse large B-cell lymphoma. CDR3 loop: CASRGSEVSGSGYTF. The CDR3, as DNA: TGTGCCAGCAGAGGGAGTGAAGTATCGGGCTCTGGCTACACCTTC.